Presented here are 25 T cell receptor beta chains from one specimen sequenced in a study of human T cells and chemical hapten exposure (dated by TCRdb to 2020 to 2023). Interpreted using the paper, the time point label stands for: pre-sensitization, week 0. The treatment or condition label, read with the paper, signifies: therapeutic diphenylcyclopropenone sensitization with weekly scalp DPC. Receptor libraries were prepared by RACE. Sequenced on a NextSeq 500. Starting from the raw public reads, TCRdb applied fastp trimming at Q25, assembled clones with MiXCR and retained in-frame beta chains. Entries are consolidated by CDR3 protein sequence, retaining the most common genes and DNA. Recorded for this sample are around 120,000 distinct CDR3 sequences; roughly 13% of them occurred a single time. Of the sample, 2.8% falls within the top ten clones. Here the sequenced sample was whole blood, taken in connection with sensitization to the hapten diphenylcyclopropenone (DPC). The receptor set was obtained from a woman under 30 with alopecia areata. Some clones in this sample may be carry-over from other donors' samples.

This clonotype was seen only a few times. The chain combines TRBV28 with TRBJ1-1; the D is unclear. V dropped 8 bases and J dropped 0 bases, with 10 bases sitting between them. The CDR3 covers 13 residues. Germline assignment: CDR1 MDHEN and CDR2 SYDVKM. The CDR3 nucleotides are TGTGCCAGCTTGGCACGACTGAACACTGAAGCTTTCTTT. Translating gives CASLARLNTEAFF.

The chain is built from TRBV7-2 and TRBJ2-3; 9 bases match TRBD2. CDR3 length: 19 residues. The J segment lost 5 bases and the V segment lost 1 base, leaving 16 bases of the junction unmatched. Germline CDR1 and CDR2: SGHTA and FQGNSA. This CDR3 is CASSLGPVSGGLALDTQYF. The CDR3 DNA sequence: TGTGCCAGCAGCTTAGGCCCCGTAAGCGGGGGGTTAGCCTTAGATACGCAGTATTTT.

This chain connects TRBV2 to TRBJ2-5; tentatively, D is TRBD1 or TRBD2 (5 bases each). Trimming removed 5 bases at V and 0 bases at J, with 10 bases between. This CDR3 is 14 amino acids long. CDR1 and CDR2 (germline): SNHLY, FYNNEI. The CDR3 region has the DNA TGTGCCAGCAGTCGGGGCCCTAACCAAGAGACCCAGTACTTC. Protein product: CASSRGPNQETQYF.

V usage is TRBV7-2 and J usage is TRBJ2-5, with a tentative D call TRBD1 (6 bases). The CDR3 covers 14 residues. Trimming removed 3 bases at V and 1 base at J, with 9 bases between. Germline V CDR1 and CDR2: SGHTA, FQGNSA. The chain's CDR3 is CASSFGQIQETQYF. The CDR3 DNA follows: TGTGCCAGCAGCTTCGGACAGATCCAAGAGACCCAGTACTTC. Full variable domain (rest looked up from reference TRBV7-2 and TRBJ2-5): GAGVSQSPSNKVTEKGKDVELRCDPISGHTALYWYRQSLGQGLEFLIYFQGNSAPDKSGLPSDRFSAERTGGSVSTLTIQRTQQEDSAVYLCASSFGQIQETQYFGPGTRLLVL.

The sample holds a few counts of this clonotype. A much larger clonotype is one base distant, so this may be a read error. The rearrangement uses TRBV9 and TRBJ1-6; no reliable D call. There are 18 residues in the CDR3. Germline values: CDR1 SGDLS, CDR2 YYNGEE. CDR3 in DNA: TGTGCCAGCAGCGTAGGATTAGGGATGAATAGTAACGGTTCACCCCTCCCCTTT. This translates into CASSVGLGMNSNGSPLPF. Supplemented by reference TRBV9 and TRBJ1-6, the full variable domain reads DSGVTQTPKHLITATGQRVTLRCSPRSGDLSVYWYQQSLDQGLQFLIQYYNGEERAKGNILERFSAQQFPDLHSELNLSSLELGDSALYFCASSVGLGMNSNGSPLPFGNGTRLTVT.

The chain recombines TRBV4-3 with TRBJ2-1; TRBD1 agrees at 8 bases. Germline loops: CDR1 LGHNA, CDR2 YSLEER. With 3 bases clipped from V and 7 bases from J, the junction kept 2 bases outside the gene matches. This CDR3 is built from 13 residues. The CDR3 DNA reads TGCGCCAGCAGCCAGGACAGGGTAAATGAGCAGTTCTTC. This sequence encodes CASSQDRVNEQFF.

Many counts were recorded for this clonotype. The chain uses TRBV4-1 and TRBJ2-5; D may be TRBD1 or TRBD2 (5 bases each). Trimming stripped 3 bases from V and 1 base from J, with 9 bases between. Germline V gives CDR1 MGHRA, CDR2 YSYEKL. There are 14 residues in the CDR3. CDR3 nucleotide sequence: TGCGCCAGCAGCCATCTGGGGGTCCAAGAGACCCAGTACTTC. This gives the protein CASSHLGVQETQYF.

The chain uses TRBV2 and TRBJ1-2, with D hard to call. Germline CDR1 and CDR2: SNHLY and FYNNEI. V lost 1 base and J 4 bases, leaving 10 bases between the germline ends. The CDR3 is made up of 14 amino acids. The CDR3 is CASSEGRNFYGYTF. CDR3 nucleotide sequence: TGTGCCAGCAGTGAAGGCCGGAACTTCTATGGCTACACCTTC. The whole variable domain, remainder taken from reference TRBV2 and TRBJ1-2, is EPEVTQTPSHQVTQMGQEVILRCVPISNHLYFYWYRQILGQKVEFLVSFYNNEISEKSEIFDDQFSVERPDGSNFTLKIRSTKLEDSAMYFCASSEGRNFYGYTFGSGTRLTVV.

In its sample, this clonotype was seen many times. This may be a read error, as it is one base from a much larger clone. The CDR3 sequence: CASSYSTYEQYF. The CDR3, as DNA: TGTGCCAGCAGTTACTCCACCTACGAGCAGTACTTC. The chain couples TRBV6-2 or TRBV6-3 to TRBJ2-7; the D is unclear. V shed 0 bases and J shed 2 bases, with 2 bases lying between them. Germline values: CDR1 MNHEY, CDR2 SVGEGT. The CDR3 loop spans 12 amino acids.

The sample holds many counts of this clonotype. The rearrangement uses TRBV4-3 and TRBJ2-3; D might be TRBD1 (5 bases). The V gene lost 1 base and the J gene lost 6 bases, with 8 bases spanning the gap. The germline V gene encodes CDR1 LGHNA and CDR2 YSLEER. This CDR3 spans 13 amino acids. The CDR3 bases are TGCGCCAGCAGCCAAGCCAGGGCGGATACGCAGTATTTT. This translates into CASSQARADTQYF.

The chain couples TRBV7-2 to TRBJ2-2; TRBD1 might be the D (5 bases). Germline CDR1 and CDR2: SGHTA and FQGNSA. V was shortened by 1 base and J by 2 bases, with 14 bases between the two germline ends. The CDR3 is 17 amino acids. CDR3 residues: CASSLDRWQGNTGELFF. The DNA of the CDR3 is TGTGCCAGCAGCTTAGACCGGTGGCAGGGTAACACCGGGGAGCTGTTTTTT.

The sample holds many counts of this clonotype. The genes are TRBV29-1 and TRBJ1-1; no reliable D call. V was shortened by 6 bases and J by 4 bases, with 15 bases between the two germline ends. Germline-derived CDR1 and CDR2 are SQVTM and ANQGSEA. The CDR3 is 13 amino acids. CDR3: CSVGHLEGTEAFF. In nucleotides, the CDR3 is TGCAGCGTCGGTCACTTAGAGGGCACTGAAGCTTTCTTT.

The rearrangement links TRBV7-3 to TRBJ1-1; D perhaps matches TRBD1 (6 bases). This CDR3 is 14 amino acids long. V was shortened by 2 bases and J by 1 base, with 8 bases between the two germline ends. Germline assignment: CDR1 SGHTA and CDR2 FQGTGA. CDR3 residues: CASSLWGRNTEAFF. CDR3 DNA: TGTGCCAGCAGCTTATGGGGGCGGAACACTGAAGCTTTCTTT.

V usage is TRBV4-3 and J usage is TRBJ1-6, with TRBD1 matching over 7 bases. The CDR3 covers 18 residues. V lost 0 bases to trimming and J lost 3 bases; unmatched junction nucleotides: 8. Germline lookup yields CDR1 LGHNA and CDR2 YSLEER. The CDR3 loop reads CASSQDKGTAFYNSPLHF. In nucleotides, the CDR3 is TGCGCCAGCAGCCAAGATAAGGGGACAGCCTTCTATAATTCACCCCTCCACTTT.

V and J are TRBV6-1 and TRBJ2-7; D is possibly TRBD2 (6 bases). This CDR3 contains 13 residues. CDR1 is MNHNS and CDR2 is SASEGT in the germline V gene. Trimming removed 4 bases from V and 3 bases from J, with 10 bases in between. CDR3 coding DNA: TGTGCCAGCAGTGTGGCGGGAAACTACGAGCAGTACTTC. The encoded protein is CASSVAGNYEQYF.

This clonotype was seen only a few times. The rearrangement uses TRBV6-6 and TRBJ1-1; D ambiguous. In germline, CDR1 is MNHNY, CDR2 SVGAGI (reference sequence). The length of the CDR3 is 16 residues. The V gene lost 0 bases and the J gene lost 6 bases, with 17 bases spanning the gap. The CDR3 here is CASSYSISSVDPEAFF. DNA of the CDR3: TGTGCCAGCAGTTACTCGATAAGTTCCGTGGACCCTGAAGCTTTCTTT.

This clonotype was counted ten times or more. The chain has TRBV10-3 and TRBJ1-1; perhaps TRBD1 as D (6 bases). This CDR3 is built from 15 residues. Germline CDR1 ENHRY, CDR2 SYGVKD. V gave up 6 bases and J gave up 0 bases, with 14 bases separating them. The CDR3 nucleotides are TGTGCCATCAGAGGAACAGGGTTGTTGAACACTGAAGCTTTCTTT. As protein: CAIRGTGLLNTEAFF.

V usage is TRBV7-3 and J usage is TRBJ2-5; 7 bases are shared with TRBD1. Germline-derived CDR1 and CDR2 are SGHTA and FQGTGA. V shed 5 bases, J shed 0 bases, and the junction held 3 bases outside the gene matches. CDR3 length: 14 residues. The CDR3 DNA is TGTGCCAGCAGCCCGGGACAGTACCAAGAGACCCAGTACTTC. It encodes CASSPGQYQETQYF.

This clonotype showed up many times. This rearrangement joins TRBV7-9 to TRBJ2-6; no firm D call. V shed 1 base and J shed 0 bases, with 10 bases lying between them. Germline V gives CDR1 SEHNR, CDR2 FQNEAQ (reference sequence). CDR3 length: 17 residues. Written as DNA, the CDR3 is TGTGCCAGCAGCTTAGTGGGCGGCTACTCTGGGGCCAACGTCCTGACTTTC. Its translation: CASSLVGGYSGANVLTF.

In this sample, this clonotype turned up a few times. V gene TRBV7-2 combines with J gene TRBJ2-5; 10 bases are shared with TRBD1. The J segment lost 7 bases and the V segment lost 1 base, leaving 6 bases of the junction unmatched. Germline V gene sequence: CDR1 SGHTA, CDR2 FQGNSA. The CDR3 has 15 amino acids. CDR3 protein: CASSLEGRDRGTQYF. The CDR3 nucleotides are TGTGCCAGCAGCTTAGAAGGCCGGGACAGGGGGACCCAGTACTTC.

This clonotype came up many times. The DNA of the CDR3 is TGTGCCAGCAGTCCGGGACAGACAGATACGCAGTATTTT. It encodes CASSPGQTDTQYF. The chain recombines TRBV12-3 or TRBV12-4 with TRBJ2-3; 7 nucleotides match TRBD1. The CDR3 spans 13 residues. Germline trimming cut 5 bases from V and 3 bases from J; bases unmatched to any gene: 2.

This clonotype was seen ten or more times. The chain links TRBV4-3 to TRBJ1-2; 7 bases are a match to TRBD1. This CDR3 has 17 residues. Germline CDR1 LGHNA, CDR2 YSLEER. The V segment lost 1 base and the J segment 5 bases; nucleotides outside the gene matches: 13. The CDR3 region has the DNA TGCGCCAGCAGCCAAGCCCTAGGACAGGCTACTTTTTATGGCTACACCTTC. Its protein is CASSQALGQATFYGYTF.

The chain has TRBV20-1 and TRBJ2-1, with 10 bases matching TRBD2. V trimming: 3 bases; J trimming: 7 bases; junction bases outside the gene matches: 18. Germline values: CDR1 DFQATT, CDR2 SNEGSKA (reference sequence). The CDR3 loop spans 18 amino acids. For the CDR3, the DNA is TGCAGTGCTAGTCGTGACAAGCAGCGGGGGGGCCAAAGAAATGAGCAGTTCTTC. It yields the protein CSASRDKQRGGQRNEQFF.

This clonotype was observed a handful of times. The chain uses TRBV13 and TRBJ2-5; D might be TRBD2 (6 bases). V was clipped by 2 bases and J by 4 bases, with 11 bases between them. The CDR3 extends over 14 amino acids. The germline CDR1 and CDR2 sequences are PRHDT and FYEKMQ (reference sequence). CDR3 nucleotide sequence: TGTGCCAGCAGCTTAATCGGAGGGCGAGAGACCCAGTACTTC. Protein: CASSLIGGRETQYF.

This clonotype was counted at least ten times. The chain recombines TRBV29-1 with TRBJ2-7; 8 bases map to TRBD1. This CDR3 region has 14 residues. V was pared by 4 bases and J by 4 bases, with 9 bases of the junction left unmatched. Germline V gene lookup returns CDR1 SQVTM and CDR2 ANQGSEA. The CDR3 DNA is TGCAGCGTTGTCAGAAGGACAGGGAAATACGAGCAGTACTTC. Translation gives CSVVRRTGKYEQYF.